These T cell receptor beta chains were read from a single sample in a study of cytomegalovirus exposure and HLA in healthy donors. Sequencing used immunoSEQ multiplex PCR; TCRdb keeps in-frame clones, though not all of them. Its table records about 25,000 clones. Sequencing was done on a sample of PBMCs. Receptors were obtained from a male donor in good health and CMV-seropositive. The CDR3 runs from the conserved cysteine through the conserved F or W. D genes are given only for firm matches.

J	V	D	DNA	CDR3
TRBJ2-1	TRBV27	.	TGTGCCAGCAGTTCAGGGCCCGACCTCGGTGAGCAGTTCTTC	CASSSGPDLGEQFF
TRBJ1-2	TRBV30	TRBD1	TGTGCCTTTCGGGACAGGGGGAAGGCTAACTATGGCTACACCTTC	CAFRDRGKANYGYTF
TRBJ2-2	TRBV30	.	TGTGCCTGGAGTCCCCCCTTGGCGGGTAACACCGGGGAGCTGTTTTTT	CAWSPPLAGNTGELFF
TRBJ2-7	TRBV2	TRBD1	TGTGCCAGCATAATTCCGGGACAGAGCGTCTACGAGCAGTACTTC	CASIIPGQSVYEQYF
TRBJ2-2	TRBV5-4	TRBD2	TGTGCCAGCAGCTTGGTACGCGGGAGCTCCGGGGAGCTGTTTTTT	CASSLVRGSSGELFF
TRBJ1-2	TRBV7-3	.	TGTGCCAGCAGCGCAAGCTCCCTAGGCTACACCTTC	CASSASSLGYTF
TRBJ2-7	TRBV30	.	TGTGCCTGGAGTCGGGTTTTCGGTCAGGGGCCTACCTACGAGCAGTACTTC	CAWSRVFGQGPTYEQYF
TRBJ2-7	TRBV28	.	TGTGCCAGCAGTTTGATTGGGAGCACATCCTACGAGCAGTACTTC	CASSLIGSTSYEQYF
TRBJ2-1	TRBV4-1	.	TGCGCCAGCAGCCAAGGGGACTCTCCATACAATGAGCAGTTCTTC	CASSQGDSPYNEQFF
TRBJ2-3	TRBV5-1	TRBD1	TGCGCCAGCAGCTCCCGGACAGGGGGGGCCACAGATACGCAGTATTTT	CASSSRTGGATDTQYF
TRBJ1-2	TRBV6-6	.	TGTGCCAGCAGTTTGGGGACACAGTGGTCTAAGGGCTACACCTTC	CASSLGTQWSKGYTF
TRBJ1-6	TRBV21-1	.	TGTGCCAGCAGCAGGCCGGGACAGGGGGCGATCTATAATTCACCCCTCCACTTT	CASSRPGQGAIYNSPLHF
TRBJ2-7	TRBV5-1	.	TGCGCCAGCAGCTTATTCCTCAGTGGCGAGCAGTACTTC	CASSLFLSGEQYF
TRBJ1-2	TRBV7-2	.	TGTGCCAGCAGCCAGACAATCTATGGCTACACCTTC	CASSQTIYGYTF
TRBJ2-7	TRBV7-7	TRBD1	TGTGCCAGCAGCCAGGGAGACAGGGGTGAGCAGTACTTC	CASSQGDRGEQYF
TRBJ1-4	TRBV19	.	TGTGCCAGTAGTCCAGACACAGGGCCCCGTAATGAAAAACTGTTTTTT	CASSPDTGPRNEKLFF
TRBJ2-1	TRBV27	TRBD1	TGTGCCAGCAGCGCTCCGGGACAGAGAAGGAATGAGCAGTTCTTC	CASSAPGQRRNEQFF
TRBJ1-5	TRBV18	.	TGTGCCAGCTCACCACGGGGCACAGGGTTTAATCAGCCCCAGCATTTT	CASSPRGTGFNQPQHF
TRBJ2-1	TRBV9	TRBD2	TGTGCCAGCAGCGTAGCGGCTAGCGGAGGGGATGAGCAGTTCTTC	CASSVAASGGDEQFF
TRBJ2-4	TRBV2	.	TGTGCCAGCAGTGATCTTGGAGGCAAAAACATTCAGTACTTC	CASSDLGGKNIQYF
TRBJ1-3	TRBV11-2	.	TGTGCCAGCAGCCCACAGACTGGAAACACCATATATTTT	CASSPQTGNTIYF
TRBJ1-5	TRBV4-2	TRBD1	TGTGCCAGCAGCCAAGGTTGGGACAGTAATCAGCCCCAGCATTTT	CASSQGWDSNQPQHF
TRBJ1-1	TRBV25-1	TRBD1	TGTGCCAGCAGTGACCCTGGGACAGGGATGAACACTGAAGCTTTCTTT	CASSDPGTGMNTEAFF
TRBJ1-1	TRBV5-1	TRBD1	TGCGCCAGCAGCTTAGGACAGGGGACCGATCCTAGGGACACTGAAGCTTTCTTT	CASSLGQGTDPRDTEAFF
TRBJ1-3	TRBV14	.	TGTGCCAGCAGCCAAGAAGGGGGCTCTGGAAACACCATATATTTT	CASSQEGGSGNTIYF
TRBJ2-1	TRBV6-1	.	TGTGCCAGCAGTGAGACCAGCGGAGGCCTCTCAGAGGAGTTCTTC	CASSETSGGLSEEFF
TRBJ2-7	TRBV6-6	TRBD2	TGTGCCAGCAGCCGGGAGGGGTCCGAGCAGTACTTC	CASSREGSEQYF
TRBJ2-6	TRBV2	.	TGTGCCAGCAGTGAGTCCGCCTCGACAGGGGCCAACGTCCTGACTTTC	CASSESASTGANVLTF
TRBJ1-5	TRBV30	.	TGTGCCTGGAGTGTAGCAGGTGAGCAGCCCCAGCATTTT	CAWSVAGEQPQHF
TRBJ1-5	TRBV4-3	.	TGCGCCAGCAGCCAAGAACTTCTCAATCAGCCCCAGCATTTT	CASSQELLNQPQHF
TRBJ1-1	TRBV28	.	TGTGCCAGCAGTCCGGACACTGAAGCTTTCTTT	CASSPDTEAFF
TRBJ2-2	TRBV10-3	TRBD2	TGTGCCATCAGAGGGAGGGACGACACCGGGGAGCTGTTTTTT	CAIRGRDDTGELFF
TRBJ1-4	TRBV27	.	TGTGCCAGCAGTTCGCAGGACAGAGCTCAACTGTTTTTT	CASSSQDRAQLFF
TRBJ2-3	TRBV9	TRBD2	TGTGCCAGCAGCGTAGGCCCGGGGGGTCCCACAGATACGCAGTATTTT	CASSVGPGGPTDTQYF
TRBJ1-5	TRBV6-5	.	TGTGCCAGCAGTCCCGGGACAACTGTAGGTCAGCCCCAGCATTTT	CASSPGTTVGQPQHF
TRBJ2-5	TRBV29-1	TRBD1	TGCAGCGTTGGGGAGGACAGGGAAGGACAAGAGACCCAGTACTTC	CSVGEDREGQETQYF
TRBJ1-2	TRBV18	TRBD1	TGTGCCAGCTCACCAGGGGGACAGGGGGTCGATGGCTACACCTTC	CASSPGGQGVDGYTF
TRBJ1-2	TRBV7-6	.	TGTGCCAGCAGCCCCGGACTTCCTGGGACTGATGGCTACACCTTC	CASSPGLPGTDGYTF
TRBJ2-1	TRBV5-1	TRBD2	TGCGCCAGCAGCTTGACTGGACTAGCGGGGCCACCGTCTTACAATGAGCAGTTCTTC	CASSLTGLAGPPSYNEQFF
TRBJ2-6	TRBV4-3	.	TGCGCCAGCAGCCAAGGTGACAGCAGCTCTGGGGCCAACGTCCTGACTTTC	CASSQGDSSSGANVLTF
TRBJ2-7	TRBV9	.	TGTGCCAGCAGCGTAGGGTCGGAAGCAGGTACGGAACAGTACTTC	CASSVGSEAGTEQYF
TRBJ1-2	TRBV5-4	.	TGTGCCAGCAGCTTTGGAGTCATACCCCTCTATGGCTACACCTTC	CASSFGVIPLYGYTF
TRBJ2-5	TRBV18	.	TGTGCCAGCTCACGGCAAACAGGGCAAGAGACCCAGTACTTC	CASSRQTGQETQYF
TRBJ1-2	TRBV4-1	TRBD1	TGCGCCAGCAGCCCTGGGACAGGGAAGAGCTATGGCTACACCTTC	CASSPGTGKSYGYTF
TRBJ2-7	TRBV5-1	TRBD1	TGCGCCAGCAGCTTGGGAGGGACAGGGGCCTACGAGCAGTACTTC	CASSLGGTGAYEQYF
TRBJ2-1	TRBV6-1	.	TGTGCCAGCAGTGAGAGGGGGGGAAGTGGGTACAATGAGCAGTTCTTC	CASSERGGSGYNEQFF
TRBJ2-7	TRBV29-1	.	TGCAGCGTAGCCGATACTCCCTACGAGCAGTACTTC	CSVADTPYEQYF